Following are 22 T cell receptor beta chains from one sample sequenced in a study of cytomegalovirus exposure and HLA in healthy donors. PCR used 60 Vbeta primers and 13 Jbeta primers. Profiled with immunoSEQ multiplex PCR; TCRdb holds only in-frame clones, not every one. Of 90,000 or so clones listed, roughly 85% are singletons. The sequenced sample was PBMCs. These receptor sequences come from a female donor in good health and CMV-seronegative.

This chain joins TRBV27 and TRBJ2-7, with unresolved D. Germline V gene data show CDR1 as MNHEY and CDR2 as SMNVEV (reference sequence). Trimming removed 3 bases at V and 3 bases at J, with 9 bases between. This CDR3 contains 13 residues. In DNA, the CDR3 is TGTGCCAGCAGTTTGCAACAGAACTACGAGCAGTACTTC. Translating gives CASSLQQNYEQYF.

V and J are TRBV4-1 and TRBJ1-5, with a tentative D call TRBD1 (6 bases). V lost 1 base, J lost 2 bases, and 12 bases lay in between. Per germline, CDR1 MGHRA and CDR2 YSYEKL. The CDR3 sequence is 16 residues long. The CDR3 region is CASSQGYRQGNQPQHF. The CDR3 DNA follows: TGCGCCAGCAGCCAAGGCTACCGACAGGGCAATCAGCCCCAGCATTTT.

The chain uses TRBV5-1 and TRBJ1-5; D may be TRBD1 (5 bases). The germline CDR1 and CDR2 sequences are SGHRS and YFSETQ. V shed 1 base and J shed 4 bases, with 9 bases lying between them. There are 14 residues in the CDR3. The CDR3 region has the DNA TGCGCCAGCAGCTTGACAGGAACAAATCAGCCCCAGCATTTT. Amino acid sequence: CASSLTGTNQPQHF.

This chain connects TRBV5-1 to TRBJ1-1; no definite D call. The germline V gene encodes CDR1 SGHRS and CDR2 YFSETQ. The CDR3 spans 14 residues. V lost 1 base and J 1 base, leaving 8 bases between the germline ends. DNA of the CDR3: TGCGCCAGCAGCTTGCAGGCCCCGAACACTGAAGCTTTCTTT. This gives the protein CASSLQAPNTEAFF.

The rearrangement joins TRBV19 to TRBJ1-1, with 7 bases aligning to TRBD1. Germline CDR1 reads LNHDA; CDR2 reads SQIVND (reference sequence). Trimming took 5 bases from V and 4 from J; bases not matched to a gene: 7. The CDR3 loop spans 14 amino acids. CDR3 sequence reads: CASSYSRGTTEAFF. CDR3 in DNA: TGTGCCAGTAGTTATAGCAGGGGGACCACTGAAGCTTTCTTT.

This clone was detected once. The chain joins TRBV11-2 to TRBJ2-7; 8 bases are shared with TRBD1. This CDR3 is 13 amino acids long. Germline loops: CDR1 SGHAT, CDR2 FQNNGV. The V and J ends lost 5 bases and 6 bases, in that order; junction bases with no gene match: 6. Here the CDR3 DNA reads TGTGCCAGCAGCCCAGGACAGGGACGCGAGCAGTACTTC. This encodes CASSPGQGREQYF.

The V and J genes are TRBV6-1 and TRBJ2-1, with a weak D call TRBD1 (6 bases). The CDR3 runs to 15 residues. Trimming took 6 bases from V and 0 from J, leaving 12 bases between them. Germline-derived CDR1 and CDR2 are MNHNS and SASEGT. The CDR3 DNA is TGTGCCAGCAGGAAGGGACAAAGCTCCTACAATGAGCAGTTCTTC. This gives the protein CASRKGQSSYNEQFF.

This sequence joins TRBV2 and TRBJ2-4; TRBD1 is a possible D gene (8 bases). Trimming removed 4 bases at V and 1 base at J, with 14 bases between. In germline, CDR1 is SNHLY, CDR2 FYNNEI. CDR3 length: 16 amino acids. The CDR3 spells CASSVQGGMAKNIQYF. CDR3 nucleotide sequence: TGTGCCAGCAGTGTACAGGGGGGGATGGCCAAAAACATTCAGTACTTC.

Only a few counts were recorded for this clone. The chain links TRBV5-8 to TRBJ1-2; 8 bases match TRBD1. The trim removed 1 base at V and 4 bases at J, leaving 15 bases unmatched. Per the germline V gene, CDR1 is SGHTS and CDR2 is YDEGEE. The CDR3 is 18 residues long. The DNA of the CDR3 is TGTGCCAGCAGCTTGCGACGGATAGCAGGGGGCCGGGGCTATGGCTACACCTTC. Translating it yields CASSLRRIAGGRGYGYTF.

The chain combines TRBV19 with TRBJ1-1, with D possibly being TRBD1 (6 bases). There are 15 residues in the CDR3. Germline loops: CDR1 LNHDA, CDR2 SQIVND (reference sequence). The V and J ends lost 7 bases and 0 bases respectively, with 15 bases between them. The CDR3 nucleotides read TGTGCCAGTACCTCGATGGGGGCCCTGAACACTGAAGCTTTCTTT. Protein product: CASTSMGALNTEAFF.

J is TRBJ2-3 and V is TRBV28; TRBD2 aligns across 10 bases. The CDR3 has 15 amino acids. V was clipped by 7 bases and J by 4 bases; unmatched bases: 8. Germline-derived CDR1 and CDR2 are MDHEN and SYDVKM. This CDR3 is CASNSAGGPPDTQYF. CDR3 sequence (DNA): TGTGCCAGCAATTCAGCGGGAGGGCCCCCAGATACGCAGTATTTT.

The chain recombines TRBV7-2 with TRBJ1-1; D unresolved. V shed 1 base and J shed 4 bases, with 16 bases lying between them. CDR1 is SGHTA and CDR2 is FQGNSA in the germline V gene. The CDR3 is 16 amino acids. The CDR3 sequence is CASSLDLIRRGTEAFF. CDR3 DNA sequence: TGTGCCAGCAGCTTAGACTTGATCCGAAGAGGCACTGAAGCTTTCTTT. The entire variable domain, with the rest obtained from reference TRBV7-2 and TRBJ1-1, is as follows: GAGVSQSPSNKVTEKGKDVELRCDPISGHTALYWYRQSLGQGLEFLIYFQGNSAPDKSGLPSDRFSAERTGGSVSTLTIQRTQQEDSAVYLCASSLDLIRRGTEAFFGQGTRLTVV.

Only a few counts were recorded for this clone. V is TRBV6-5 and J is TRBJ2-3; D is perhaps TRBD2 (6 bases). V gave up 0 bases and J gave up 1 base, with 8 bases separating them. Germline CDR1 MNHEY, CDR2 SVGAGI. CDR3 length: 15 residues. CDR3 sequence: CASSYSWGGTDTQYF. DNA for the CDR3: TGTGCCAGCAGTTACTCTTGGGGGGGCACAGATACGCAGTATTTT.

The chain employs TRBV5-1 and TRBJ2-1; 8 bases align to TRBD1. V dropped 5 bases and J dropped 7; count of bases not matched to a gene: 8. The CDR3 spans 14 residues. From germline, CDR1 is SGHRS and CDR2 YFSETQ. The CDR3 protein is CASRSLGTGNEQFF. The CDR3 DNA follows: TGCGCCAGCAGATCACTCGGGACAGGAAATGAGCAGTTCTTC.

Here the CDR3 DNA reads TGTGCCAGCAGCCACCTGGGAGGGGCCAGAGGGGCTTTCTTT. It specifies CASSHLGGARGAFF. The rearrangement links TRBV14 to TRBJ1-1; possible D gene TRBD1, 5 bases. The V and J ends lost 3 bases and 11 bases respectively, with 19 bases between them. Germline CDR1 SGHDN, CDR2 FVKESK. The CDR3 spans 14 residues. Variable domain in full (rest from reference TRBV14 and TRBJ1-1): EAGVTQFPSHSVIEKGQTVTLRCDPISGHDNLYWYRRVMGKEIKFLLHFVKESKQDESGMPNNRFLAERTGGTYSTLKVQPAELEDSGVYFCASSHLGGARGAFFGQGTRLTVV.

Regarding this clone: Other nucleotide sequences from this sample produce the same CDR3. The genes are TRBV28 and TRBJ2-5; D possibly corresponds to TRBD2 (5 bases). Germline-derived CDR1 and CDR2 are MDHEN and SYDVKM. This CDR3 comprises 11 residues. Trimming stripped 4 bases from V and 5 bases from J, with 5 bases between. The CDR3 DNA is TGTGCCAGCAGTTCGGGGGAGACCCAGTACTTC. It is translated as CASSSGETQYF. Full variable domain (remainder filled in from reference TRBV28 and TRBJ2-5): DVKVTQSSRYLVKRTGEKVFLECVQDMDHENMFWYRQDPGLGLRLIYFSYDVKMKEKGDIPEGYSVSREKKERFSLILESASTNQTSMYLCASSSGETQYFGPGTRLLVL.

CDR3 residues: CASRTGGAGRTEAFF. In DNA form, the CDR3 reads TGTGCCAGCAGGACTGGAGGGGCAGGGAGGACTGAAGCTTTCTTT. The chain has TRBV28 and TRBJ1-1; a possible D gene is TRBD1 (5 bases). This CDR3 region has 15 residues. V lost 6 bases and J 5 bases, leaving 19 bases between the germline ends. Germline V gene data show CDR1 as MDHEN and CDR2 as SYDVKM. Full variable domain (missing parts from reference TRBV28 and TRBJ1-1): DVKVTQSSRYLVKRTGEKVFLECVQDMDHENMFWYRQDPGLGLRLIYFSYDVKMKEKGDIPEGYSVSREKKERFSLILESASTNQTSMYLCASRTGGAGRTEAFFGQGTRLTVV.

This sequence joins TRBV28 and TRBJ2-1, with 12 bases aligning to TRBD2. This CDR3 is 19 amino acids long. After removal of 1 base from V and 0 bases from J, the junction contained 7 bases not matched to a gene. Germline V gives CDR1 MDHEN, CDR2 SYDVKM. The CDR3 region has the DNA TGTGCCAGCAGTTTATATCGCCTAGCGGGAGGGCCCTCCTACAATGAGCAGTTCTTC. This sequence encodes CASSLYRLAGGPSYNEQFF.

Points on this clone: In the same sample, other DNA sequences code for this CDR3. J is TRBJ1-4 and V is TRBV5-1; 9 bases agree with TRBD1. The CDR3 is 15 amino acids. The ends lost 0 bases at V and 5 bases at J; junction bases unmatched: 2. Germline V gene data show CDR1 as SGHRS and CDR2 as YFSETQ. Written as DNA, the CDR3 is TGCGCCAGCAGCTTGGGGGACAGGGACAATGAAAAACTGTTTTTT. Protein: CASSLGDRDNEKLFF.

The chain uses TRBV28 and TRBJ2-7; TRBD2 agrees at 8 bases. CDR1 is MDHEN, CDR2 SYDVKM, per germline. With V trimmed by 6 bases and J by 1 base, 11 bases remained unmatched. The CDR3 length is 16 residues. CDR3 region: CASRPGAGVWSYEQYF. CDR3 DNA: TGTGCCAGCAGACCCGGAGCGGGAGTTTGGTCCTACGAGCAGTACTTC.

This chain uses TRBV6-5 with TRBJ2-7; 11 bases are a match to TRBD1. V dropped 6 bases and J dropped 6; count of bases not matched to a gene: 7. The germline CDR1 and CDR2 sequences are MNHEY and SVGAGI. CDR3 size: 14 residues. The CDR3 coding sequence is TGTGCCAGCAGAGGGAGGACAGGGGGCTTCGAGCAGTACTTC. Translated, it gives CASRGRTGGFEQYF.

This chain's CDR3 is CATQADVQETQYF. The CDR3 DNA is TGTGCCACCCAAGCGGACGTTCAAGAGACCCAGTACTTC. V gene TRBV6-5 combines with J gene TRBJ2-5, with D perhaps TRBD2 (5 bases). The ends were cut back, 10 bases at V and 2 bases at J, with 14 bases in the middle. CDR1 and CDR2 from the germline V gene are MNHEY and SVGAGI. CDR3 length: 13 amino acids.